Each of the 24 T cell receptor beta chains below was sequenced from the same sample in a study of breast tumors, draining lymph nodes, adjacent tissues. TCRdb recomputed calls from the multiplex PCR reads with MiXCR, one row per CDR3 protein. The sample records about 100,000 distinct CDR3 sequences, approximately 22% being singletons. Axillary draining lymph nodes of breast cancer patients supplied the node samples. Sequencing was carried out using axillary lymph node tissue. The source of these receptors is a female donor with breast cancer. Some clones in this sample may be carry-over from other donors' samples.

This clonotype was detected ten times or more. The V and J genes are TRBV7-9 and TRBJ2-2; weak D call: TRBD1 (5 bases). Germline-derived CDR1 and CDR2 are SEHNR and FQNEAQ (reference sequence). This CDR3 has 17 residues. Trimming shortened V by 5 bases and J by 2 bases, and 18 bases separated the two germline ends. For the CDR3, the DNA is TGTGCCAGCAGCCCCCGCGGTGGGGCGGAAAACACCGGGGAGCTGTTTTTT. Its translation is CASSPRGGAENTGELFF.

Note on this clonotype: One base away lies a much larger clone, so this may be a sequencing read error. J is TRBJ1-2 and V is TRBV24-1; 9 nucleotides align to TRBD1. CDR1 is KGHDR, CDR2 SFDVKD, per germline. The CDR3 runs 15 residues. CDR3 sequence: CTTSDPGQGGYGYTF. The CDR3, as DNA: TGTACCACCAGTGACCCGGGACAGGGAGGCTATGGCTACACCTTC.

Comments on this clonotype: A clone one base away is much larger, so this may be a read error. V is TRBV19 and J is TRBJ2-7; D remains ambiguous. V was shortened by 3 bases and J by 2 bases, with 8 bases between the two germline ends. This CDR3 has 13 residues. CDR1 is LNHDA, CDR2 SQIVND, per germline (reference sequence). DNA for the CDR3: TGTGCCAGTAGTATTAGGCCCGCCTACGAGCAGTACTTC. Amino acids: CASSIRPAYEQYF. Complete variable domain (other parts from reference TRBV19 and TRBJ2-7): DGGITQSPKYLFRKEGQNVTLSCEQNLNHDAMYWYRQDPGQGLRLIYYSQIVNDFQKGDIAEGYSVSREKKESFPLTVTSAQKNPTAFYLCASSIRPAYEQYFGPGTRLTVT.

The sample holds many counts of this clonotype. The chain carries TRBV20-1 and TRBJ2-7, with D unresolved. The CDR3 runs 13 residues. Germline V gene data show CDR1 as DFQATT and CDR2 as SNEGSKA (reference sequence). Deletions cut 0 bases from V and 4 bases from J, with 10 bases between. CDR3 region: CSARDLGGYEQYF. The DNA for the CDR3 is TGCAGTGCTAGAGATCTTGGCGGATACGAGCAGTACTTC.

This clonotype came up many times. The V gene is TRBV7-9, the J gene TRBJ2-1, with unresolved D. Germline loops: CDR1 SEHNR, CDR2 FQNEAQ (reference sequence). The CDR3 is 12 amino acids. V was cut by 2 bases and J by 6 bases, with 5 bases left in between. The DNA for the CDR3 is TGTGCCAGCAGCTTACGCTCCAATGAGCAGTTCTTC. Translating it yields CASSLRSNEQFF.

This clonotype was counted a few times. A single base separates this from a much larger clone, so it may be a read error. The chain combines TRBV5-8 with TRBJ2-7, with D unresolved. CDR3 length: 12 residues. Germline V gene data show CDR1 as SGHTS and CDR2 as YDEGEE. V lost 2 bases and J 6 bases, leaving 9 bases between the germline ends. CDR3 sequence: CASSLGRSEQYF. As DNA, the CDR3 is TGTGCCAGCAGCTTAGGGCGGTCCGAGCAGTACTTC.

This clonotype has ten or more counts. The CDR3 DNA is TGTGCCAGCAGCGGGAGGGGGGGGGACACAGATACGCAGTATTTT. Translated: CASSGRGGDTDTQYF. V gene TRBV7-9 combines with J gene TRBJ2-3, with D perhaps matching TRBD2 (7 bases). Trimming pared 5 bases from V and 2 bases from J, leaving 14 bases between. The germline gives CDR1 SEHNR, CDR2 FQNEAQ (reference sequence). The CDR3 loop spans 15 amino acids.

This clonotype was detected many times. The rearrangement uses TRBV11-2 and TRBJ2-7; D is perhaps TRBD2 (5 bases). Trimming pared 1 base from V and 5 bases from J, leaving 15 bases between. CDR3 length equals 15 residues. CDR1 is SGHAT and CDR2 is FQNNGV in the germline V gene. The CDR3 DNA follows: TGTGCCAGCAGCTTAGGGTTGTCGCGGGTTAACGAGCAGTACTTC. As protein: CASSLGLSRVNEQYF.

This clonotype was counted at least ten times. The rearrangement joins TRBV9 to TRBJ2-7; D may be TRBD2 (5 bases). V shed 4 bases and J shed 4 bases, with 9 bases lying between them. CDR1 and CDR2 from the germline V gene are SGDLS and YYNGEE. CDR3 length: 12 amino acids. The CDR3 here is CASSPGRYEQYF. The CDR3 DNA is TGTGCCAGCAGCCCGGGGAGATACGAGCAGTACTTC.

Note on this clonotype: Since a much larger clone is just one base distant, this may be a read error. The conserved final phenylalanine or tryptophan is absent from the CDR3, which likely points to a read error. CDR3 nucleotide sequence: TGTGCCAGCAGCCTACTGGGCCCCTATGGCTACACCCTC. Protein sequence: CASSLLGPYGYTL. The chain has TRBV4-2 and TRBJ1-2; D unclear. There are 13 residues in the CDR3. Germline loops: CDR1 LGHNA, CDR2 YNFKEQ. The V gene lost 4 bases and the J gene lost 4 bases, with 10 bases spanning the gap.

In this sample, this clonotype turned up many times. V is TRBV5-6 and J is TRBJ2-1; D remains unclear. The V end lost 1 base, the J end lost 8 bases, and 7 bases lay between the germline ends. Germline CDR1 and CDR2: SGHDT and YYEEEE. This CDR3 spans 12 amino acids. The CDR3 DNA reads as TGTGCCAGCAGCTTGCAGGTTTATGAGCAGTTCTTC. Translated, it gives CASSLQVYEQFF.

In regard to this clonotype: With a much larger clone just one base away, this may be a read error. The CDR3 nucleotides read TGTGCCAGCAGTTCCAACCGGGACAGGGGCCACGAGCAGTACTTC. Its translation: CASSSNRDRGHEQYF. This sequence joins TRBV27 and TRBJ2-7; 10 positions match TRBD1. CDR1 is MNHEY, CDR2 SMNVEV, per germline (reference sequence). The ends lost 4 bases at V and 5 bases at J; junction bases unmatched: 8. The CDR3 loop spans 15 amino acids.

The CDR3 DNA reads as TGTGCCAGCACTGGGGGCGGACTCTCCTACGAGCAGTACTTC. Its protein is CASTGGGLSYEQYF. The chain combines TRBV3-1 with TRBJ2-7; possibly TRBD1 for D (6 bases). V lost 7 bases to trimming and J lost 0 bases, with 13 bases between them. Germline V lookup: CDR1 LGHDT, CDR2 YNNKEL (reference sequence). This CDR3 is 14 amino acids long.

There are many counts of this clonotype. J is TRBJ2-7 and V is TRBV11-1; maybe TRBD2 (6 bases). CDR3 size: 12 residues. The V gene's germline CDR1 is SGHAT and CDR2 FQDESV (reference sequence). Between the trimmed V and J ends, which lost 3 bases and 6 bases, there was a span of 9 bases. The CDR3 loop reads CASSFLGGEQYF. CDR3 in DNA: TGTGCCAGCAGCTTCCTGGGGGGCGAGCAGTACTTC.

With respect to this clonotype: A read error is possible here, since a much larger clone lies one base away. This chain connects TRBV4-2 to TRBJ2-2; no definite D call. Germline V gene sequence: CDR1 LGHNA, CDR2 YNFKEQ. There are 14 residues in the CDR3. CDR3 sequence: CAGSQDPNTGELFF. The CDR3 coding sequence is TGTGCCGGCAGCCAAGACCCGAACACCGGGGAGCTGTTTTTT.

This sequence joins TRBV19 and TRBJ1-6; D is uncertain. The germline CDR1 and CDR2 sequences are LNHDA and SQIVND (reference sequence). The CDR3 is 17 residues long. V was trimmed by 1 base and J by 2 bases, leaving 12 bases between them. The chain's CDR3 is CASSIVGVSTYNSPLHF. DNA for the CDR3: TGTGCCAGTAGTATAGTCGGGGTATCGACCTATAATTCACCCCTCCACTTT.

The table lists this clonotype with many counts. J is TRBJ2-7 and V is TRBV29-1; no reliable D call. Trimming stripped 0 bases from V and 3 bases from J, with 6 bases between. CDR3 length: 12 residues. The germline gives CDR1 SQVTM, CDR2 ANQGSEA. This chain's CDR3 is CSVEDIGYEQYF. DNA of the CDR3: TGCAGCGTTGAAGATATAGGCTACGAGCAGTACTTC.

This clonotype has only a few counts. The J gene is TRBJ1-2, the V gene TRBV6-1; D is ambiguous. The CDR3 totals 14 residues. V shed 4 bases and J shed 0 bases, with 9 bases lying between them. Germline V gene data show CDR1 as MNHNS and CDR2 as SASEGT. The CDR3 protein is CASSVEWSNYGYTF. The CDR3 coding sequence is TGTGCCAGCAGTGTGGAGTGGTCTAACTATGGCTACACCTTC.

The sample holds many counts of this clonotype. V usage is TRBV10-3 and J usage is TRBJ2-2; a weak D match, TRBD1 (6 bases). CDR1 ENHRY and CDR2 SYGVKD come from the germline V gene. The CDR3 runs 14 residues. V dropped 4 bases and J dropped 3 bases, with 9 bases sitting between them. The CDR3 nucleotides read TGTGCCATCAGTGTTAACAGGGACACCGGGGAGCTGTTTTTT. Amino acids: CAISVNRDTGELFF.

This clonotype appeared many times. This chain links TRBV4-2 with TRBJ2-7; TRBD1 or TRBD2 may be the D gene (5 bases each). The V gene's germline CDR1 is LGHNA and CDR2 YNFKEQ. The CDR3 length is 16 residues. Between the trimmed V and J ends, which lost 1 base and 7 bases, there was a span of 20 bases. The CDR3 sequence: CASSQARGHGLREQYF. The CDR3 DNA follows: TGTGCCAGCAGCCAAGCCCGGGGCCACGGCCTTAGGGAGCAGTACTTC.

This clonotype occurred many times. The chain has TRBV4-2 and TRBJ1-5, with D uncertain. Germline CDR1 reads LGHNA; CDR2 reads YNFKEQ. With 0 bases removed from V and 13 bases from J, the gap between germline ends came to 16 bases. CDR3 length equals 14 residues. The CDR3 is CASSQEYSSYSQHF. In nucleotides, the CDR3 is TGTGCCAGCAGCCAAGAGTACAGTTCTTATTCACAGCATTTT.

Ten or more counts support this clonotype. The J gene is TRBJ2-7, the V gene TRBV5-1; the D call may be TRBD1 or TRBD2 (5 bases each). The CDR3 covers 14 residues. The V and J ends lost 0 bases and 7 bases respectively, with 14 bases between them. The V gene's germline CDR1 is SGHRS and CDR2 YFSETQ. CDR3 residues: CASSLEDGTREQYF. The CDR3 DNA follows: TGCGCCAGCAGCTTGGAGGACGGGACGAGGGAGCAGTACTTC.

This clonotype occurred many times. The chain's CDR3 is CAWTQRSGGAQEQYF. The DNA for the CDR3 is TGTGCCTGGACCCAACGTAGCGGGGGGGCCCAAGAGCAGTACTTC. The chain combines TRBV30 with TRBJ2-7; TRBD2 aligns across 11 bases. CDR1 and CDR2 (germline): GTSNPN, SVGIG (reference sequence). The trim removed 4 bases at V and 7 bases at J, leaving 12 bases unmatched. This CDR3 is built from 15 residues.

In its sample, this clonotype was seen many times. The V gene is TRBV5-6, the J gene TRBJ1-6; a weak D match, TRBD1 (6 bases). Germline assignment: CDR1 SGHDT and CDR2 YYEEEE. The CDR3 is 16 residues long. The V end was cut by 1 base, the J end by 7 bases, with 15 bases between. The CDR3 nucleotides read TGTGCCAGCAGCTTGAAACCGGGACAAAAAAATTCACCCCTCCACTTT. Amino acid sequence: CASSLKPGQKNSPLHF.